The 29 T cell receptor beta chains given below trace back to one sample, sequenced in a study of cytomegalovirus exposure and HLA in healthy donors. PCR was performed using 60 Vbeta and 13 Jbeta primers. Assay used: immunoSEQ multiplex PCR; TCRdb lists only in-frame clones, some missing. This sample has about 240,000 clones; about 86% occur once, and the top ten carry under 8%. Material: PBMCs. These receptors were taken from a woman aged 55-69 years in good health and CMV-seropositive.

V is TRBV5-5 and J is TRBJ2-7, with D perhaps TRBD2 (6 bases). The germline gives CDR1 SGHKS, CDR2 YYEKEE (reference sequence). Trimming pared 0 bases from V and 0 bases from J, leaving 10 bases between. The CDR3 totals 15 residues. The CDR3 DNA follows: TGTGCCAGCAGCTTGGCGGCTAGCGCCTCCTACGAGCAGTACTTC. It yields the protein CASSLAASASYEQYF.

This clone was observed a few times. This chain links TRBV19 with TRBJ1-5; possible D gene TRBD1, 5 bases. Deletions cut 5 bases from V and 3 bases from J, with 14 bases between. Germline CDR1 LNHDA, CDR2 SQIVND (reference sequence). This CDR3 comprises 15 residues. This CDR3 is CASSFKPGFNQPQHF. CDR3 nucleotides: TGTGCCAGTAGTTTTAAACCAGGGTTCAATCAGCCCCAGCATTTT.

The chain's CDR3 is CSVVEDRTGEDTQYF. The CDR3 DNA follows: TGCAGCGTTGTCGAGGATAGGACAGGGGAGGACACGCAGTATTTT. This chain uses TRBV29-1 with TRBJ2-3; 9 nucleotides line up with TRBD1. Trimming removed 4 bases from V and 9 bases from J; junction bases left unmatched: 14. CDR3 length: 15 residues. Per germline, CDR1 SQVTM and CDR2 ANQGSEA.

V is TRBV7-9 and J is TRBJ2-4; TRBD1 matches at 7 bases. The length of the CDR3 is 15 residues. Germline V gene lookup returns CDR1 SEHNR and CDR2 FQNEAQ (reference sequence). The ends lost 11 bases at V and 6 bases at J; junction bases unmatched: 16. DNA for the CDR3: TGTGCCGGCTTAGAGCTACAGGGGCCCATAAACATTCAGTACTTC. It translates to CAGLELQGPINIQYF.

A note on this clone: An end of the junction does not agree with germline; a read error may underlie this. V usage is TRBV5-1 and J usage is TRBJ2-5, with 9 positions matching TRBD1. This CDR3 contains 15 residues. CDR1 is SGHRS, CDR2 YFSETQ, per germline. The CDR3 region is CASRLGTGSGETQYF. Here the CDR3 DNA reads TGCGCCAGCAGATTGGGGACAGGGTCCGGGGAGACCCAGTACTTC.

The V gene is TRBV7-9, the J gene TRBJ2-1; 12 bases agree with TRBD2. The V gene's germline CDR1 is SEHNR and CDR2 FQNEAQ (reference sequence). The CDR3 runs 15 residues. After removal of 2 bases from V and 8 bases from J, the junction contained 4 bases not matched to a gene. The CDR3 DNA reads as TGTGCCAGCAGCTTACTAGCGGGAGGGCCGTATGAGCAGTTCTTC. It specifies CASSLLAGGPYEQFF.

This clone occurred once. This rearrangement joins TRBV18 to TRBJ1-4; 9 positions agree with TRBD1. Germline V gene lookup returns CDR1 KGHSH and CDR2 LQKENI. The trim removed 4 bases at V and 6 bases at J, leaving 3 bases unmatched. This CDR3 region has 14 residues. The CDR3 region is CASSRGQGYEKLFF. CDR3 nucleotides: TGTGCCAGCTCACGGGGACAGGGTTATGAAAAACTGTTTTTT. Variable domain in full (rest from reference TRBV18 and TRBJ1-4): NAGVMQNPRHLVRRRGQEARLRCSPMKGHSHVYWYRQLPEEGLKFMVYLQKENIIDESGMPKERFSAEFPKEGPSILRIQQVVRGDSAAYFCASSRGQGYEKLFFGSGTQLSVL.

This clone was seen once. The V call is TRBV9, the J call TRBJ2-1, with 8 bases aligning to TRBD2. Per germline, CDR1 SGDLS and CDR2 YYNGEE. V trimming: 0 bases; J trimming: 7 bases; junction bases outside the gene matches: 3. The CDR3 spans 14 residues. CDR3 nucleotide sequence: TGTGCCAGCAGCGTAGTTAGCGGGACTAATGAGCAGTTCTTC. Protein product: CASSVVSGTNEQFF.

CDR3 bases: TGTGCCAGCTCACCACGGACAGGCTATAATGAAAAACTGTTTTTT. Residues: CASSPRTGYNEKLFF. V is TRBV18 and J is TRBJ1-4; the match to TRBD1 covers 7 bases. This CDR3 comprises 15 residues. Trimming took 1 base from V and 4 from J; bases not matched to a gene: 3. Germline V gene lookup returns CDR1 KGHSH and CDR2 LQKENI.

CDR3 in amino acids: CASSLGQTRGNIQYF. CDR3 coding DNA: TGTGCCAGCAGTTTGGGACAGACCAGGGGAAACATTCAGTACTTC. The chain carries TRBV27 and TRBJ2-4, with TRBD1 matching 7 bases. Germline V gene sequence: CDR1 MNHEY, CDR2 SMNVEV (reference sequence). V gave up 3 bases and J gave up 6 bases; unmatched junction bases: 8. This CDR3 has 15 amino acids.

The gene calls are TRBV4-1 and TRBJ1-4; a possible D gene is TRBD1 (6 bases). CDR1 and CDR2 (germline): MGHRA, YSYEKL. Trimming left V 4 bases short and J 0 bases short, with 15 bases between. This CDR3 is built from 17 residues. CDR3 bases: TGCGCCAGCAGCCCCAACAGGGTATCGGCAACTAATGAAAAACTGTTTTTT. It yields the protein CASSPNRVSATNEKLFF.

This clone was recorded once. The rearrangement uses TRBV27 and TRBJ2-5, with 7 bases lining up with TRBD1. This CDR3 is 14 amino acids long. Per the germline V gene, CDR1 is MNHEY and CDR2 is SMNVEV (reference sequence). V was clipped by 5 bases and J by 1 base; unmatched bases: 4. CDR3: CASSQDRFQETQYF. In DNA form, the CDR3 reads TGTGCCAGCAGTCAGGACAGGTTCCAAGAGACCCAGTACTTC.

This chain links TRBV7-9 with TRBJ1-5; 10 bases map to TRBD1. CDR1 is SEHNR, CDR2 FQNEAQ, per germline (reference sequence). Unmatched junction bases numbered 16, after V lost 5 bases and J lost 3 bases. The CDR3 runs 19 residues. The CDR3 coding sequence is TGTGCCAGCAGCCACGTTCCGGGACAGGGGATAAGTATCAATCAGCCCCAGCATTTT. Its protein is CASSHVPGQGISINQPQHF.

The genes are TRBV28 and TRBJ2-7; perhaps TRBD1 as D (6 bases). The CDR3 totals 12 residues. V was shortened by 7 bases and J by 6 bases, with 13 bases between the two germline ends. CDR1 MDHEN and CDR2 SYDVKM come from the germline V gene. The CDR3 DNA reads as TGTGCCAGCACCCCAGGGGTAGGCGAGCAGTACTTC. Its translation: CASTPGVGEQYF.

The genes are TRBV4-2 and TRBJ2-5; TRBD1 is a possible D gene (6 bases). Germline CDR1 is LGHNA and CDR2 is YNFKEQ. Deletions cut 0 bases from V and 5 bases from J, with 19 bases between. This CDR3 region has 17 residues. CDR3: CASSQDPEGVRRETQYF. CDR3 in DNA: TGTGCCAGCAGCCAAGATCCAGAGGGGGTTAGGAGGGAGACCCAGTACTTC.

CDR3 nucleotides: TGTGCCAGCAGCCAGTCTACTAGCGGGAAAGGAGATACGCAGTATTTT. Protein sequence: CASSQSTSGKGDTQYF. The V gene is TRBV4-2, the J gene TRBJ2-3, with TRBD2 matching 10 bases. The CDR3 has 16 amino acids. V shed 3 bases, J shed 5 bases, and the junction held 8 bases outside the gene matches. CDR1 and CDR2 from the germline V gene are LGHNA and YNFKEQ.

This chain joins TRBV7-6 and TRBJ2-3; D is ambiguous. V dropped 4 bases and J dropped 4 bases, with 3 bases sitting between them. Germline lookup yields CDR1 SGHVS and CDR2 FNYEAQ. The length of the CDR3 is 11 residues. The CDR3 region is CASSSSDTQYF. DNA of the CDR3: TGTGCCAGCAGCTCCTCAGATACGCAGTATTTT.

This clone appeared once. The chain combines TRBV7-9 with TRBJ1-3; 7 bases match TRBD1. This CDR3 has 16 amino acids. J lost 7 bases, V lost 3 bases, and 12 bases had no gene match. Per germline, CDR1 SEHNR and CDR2 FQNEAQ (reference sequence). This chain's CDR3 is CASSFRQGRGGNTIYF. The CDR3 DNA is TGTGCCAGCAGCTTTCGACAGGGCCGGGGAGGTAACACCATATATTTT.

This CDR3 reads CSPAPTGGDGYTF. The CDR3 bases are TGCAGCCCAGCCCCCACAGGGGGCGATGGCTACACCTTC. This sequence joins TRBV29-1 and TRBJ1-2; TRBD1 matches 9 bases. The CDR3 length is 13 residues. CDR1 and CDR2 (germline): SQVTM, ANQGSEA. V shed 8 bases and J 6 bases; nucleotides not matched to a gene: 10.

The V call is TRBV28, the J call TRBJ2-5, with a tentative D call TRBD1 (5 bases). V lost 4 bases, J lost 5 bases, and 11 bases lay in between. The germline V gene has CDR1 MDHEN and CDR2 SYDVKM. CDR3 length equals 13 residues. CDR3 in amino acids: CASSSGFRETQYF. CDR3 nucleotides: TGTGCCAGCAGTTCAGGGTTCCGGGAGACCCAGTACTTC. Together with reference TRBV28 and TRBJ2-5, the CDR3 gives the full variable domain: DVKVTQSSRYLVKRTGEKVFLECVQDMDHENMFWYRQDPGLGLRLIYFSYDVKMKEKGDIPEGYSVSREKKERFSLILESASTNQTSMYLCASSSGFRETQYFGPGTRLLVL.

Written as DNA, the CDR3 is TGTGCCAGCAGCGCGGGCCCAGCGGGGCCCCAGCATTTT. This codes for CASSAGPAGPQHF. V and J are TRBV5-6 and TRBJ1-5; D is unclear. CDR1 is SGHDT, CDR2 YYEEEE, per germline. This CDR3 is 13 amino acids long. V was trimmed by 4 bases and J by 9 bases, leaving 14 bases between them. Combining the CDR3 with reference TRBV5-6 and TRBJ1-5 gives the whole variable domain DAGVTQSPTHLIKTRGQQVTLRCSPKSGHDTVSWYQQALGQGPQFIFQYYEEEERQRGNFPDRFSGHQFPNYSSELNVNALLLGDSALYLCASSAGPAGPQHFGDGTRLSIL.

The rearrangement links TRBV11-2 to TRBJ2-2, with 10 bases lining up with TRBD2. J lost 4 bases, V lost 6 bases, and 5 bases had no gene match. The CDR3 loop spans 15 amino acids. The germline V gene has CDR1 SGHAT and CDR2 FQNNGV. The CDR3 sequence is CASRLGLALTGELFF. The CDR3 bases are TGTGCCAGCAGGTTGGGACTAGCGCTCACCGGGGAGCTGTTTTTT. Full variable domain (remainder filled in from reference TRBV11-2 and TRBJ2-2): EAGVAQSPRYKIIEKRQSVAFWCNPISGHATLYWYQQILGQGPKLLIQFQNNGVVDDSQLPKDRFSAERLKGVDSTLKIQPAKLEDSAVYLCASRLGLALTGELFFGEGSRLTVL.

The rearrangement links TRBV6-6 to TRBJ1-3, with TRBD1 identical over 9 bases. V gave up 0 bases and J gave up 4 bases; unmatched junction bases: 4. Germline CDR1 is MNHNY and CDR2 is SVGAGI (reference sequence). This CDR3 is built from 16 residues. This CDR3 reads CASSYSTGGSGNTIYF. CDR3 nucleotide sequence: TGTGCCAGCAGTTACTCGACAGGGGGTTCAGGAAACACCATATATTTT.

The chain employs TRBV7-9 and TRBJ2-2, with D possibly being TRBD2 (7 bases). The CDR3 spans 18 residues. The germline V gene encodes CDR1 SEHNR and CDR2 FQNEAQ (reference sequence). The V end lost 1 base, the J end lost 6 bases, and 21 bases lay between the germline ends. The CDR3 loop reads CASSLGGLGAGRPGELFF. In DNA, the CDR3 is TGTGCCAGCAGCTTAGGCGGTCTGGGGGCCGGGAGGCCCGGGGAGCTGTTTTTT.

CDR3 in amino acids: CASSLPGQGSNTGELFF. The CDR3 DNA reads TGTGCCAGCAGCCTCCCGGGACAGGGGTCGAACACCGGGGAGCTGTTTTTT. V usage is TRBV7-9 and J usage is TRBJ2-2, with 10 bases fitting TRBD1. The germline V gene has CDR1 SEHNR and CDR2 FQNEAQ (reference sequence). With 5 bases clipped from V and 0 bases from J, the junction kept 6 bases outside the gene matches. The CDR3 spans 17 residues.

This clone was seen only once. The chain recombines TRBV7-2 with TRBJ2-7; no firm D call. Germline lookup yields CDR1 SGHTA and CDR2 FQGNSA. V was pared by 2 bases and J by 2 bases, with 7 bases between. There are 13 residues in the CDR3. The CDR3 coding sequence is TGTGCCAGCAGCTTACAGGTTGCCTACGAGCAGTACTTC. Translated, it gives CASSLQVAYEQYF.

The chain has TRBV5-4 and TRBJ1-3; D unclear. Trimming left V 4 bases short and J 8 bases short, with 13 bases between. The CDR3 has 13 amino acids. Germline-derived CDR1 and CDR2 are SGHNT and YYREEE (reference sequence). CDR3 bases: TGTGCCAGCAGCCGGCCCGGGGAGGACACCATATATTTT. This sequence encodes CASSRPGEDTIYF. The variable domain in full, with the rest retrieved from reference TRBV5-4 and TRBJ1-3, is ETGVTQSPTHLIKTRGQQVTLRCSSQSGHNTVSWYQQALGQGPQFIFQYYREEENGRGNFPPRFSGLQFPNYSSELNVNALELDDSALYLCASSRPGEDTIYFGEGSWLTVV.

V gene TRBV19 combines with J gene TRBJ2-7; 8 positions match TRBD2. The germline V gene encodes CDR1 LNHDA and CDR2 SQIVND (reference sequence). J lost 0 bases, V lost 7 bases, and 8 bases had no gene match. The CDR3 runs to 15 residues. Written as DNA, the CDR3 is TGTGCCAGTACCCGGGGTAGCGGGAACTCCTACGAGCAGTACTTC. Protein product: CASTRGSGNSYEQYF.

J is TRBJ1-2 and V is TRBV11-2; D perhaps matches TRBD1 (5 bases). The CDR3 loop spans 13 amino acids. Per the germline V gene, CDR1 is SGHAT and CDR2 is FQNNGV. Trimming removed 7 bases at V and 8 bases at J, with 17 bases between. CDR3 sequence: CASTQLGEEGYTF. The CDR3 DNA reads TGTGCCAGCACCCAGTTGGGGGAGGAGGGCTACACCTTC.